Listed below are T cell receptor beta chains from one sample, sequenced in a study of shared clonotypes between healthy human individuals. Some clones are missing from TCRdb's copy, which holds only in-frame ones; the method was immunoSEQ multiplex PCR. The sample comprises about 2.4 million clones, 93% of which are singletons, and approximately 0.37% rests with the top ten. The sample taken for sequencing was naive CD4+ T cells from PBMCs. These receptors were collected from a young man in good health. Some clones in this sample may be carry-over from other donors' samples. Each CDR3 is given with its conserved first and last residue. The D gene is left open where the match is weak.

v_call	d_call	j_call	cdr3_nt	cdr3_aa
TRBV28	TRBD1	TRBJ1-3	TGTGCCAGCAGTGTCAGGGGGTTCTCTGGAAACACCATATATTTT	CASSVRGFSGNTIYF
TRBV5-6	TRBD1	TRBJ1-1	TGTGCCAGCAGGAAGGGACAGGGGGCCACTGAAGCTTTCTTT	CASRKGQGATEAFF
TRBV6-1	.	TRBJ1-2	TGTGCCAGCAGTGCAGCGGACAGTGGTTATGGCTACACCTTC	CASSAADSGYGYTF
TRBV19	TRBD2	TRBJ2-3	TGTGCCAGTAGTATAAGACTAGCGGGACGATATACGCAGTATTTT	CASSIRLAGRYTQYF
TRBV7-9	TRBD1	TRBJ2-7	TGTGCCAGCAGCTCTGGGCGGGGGGACAGGGGGTCCTACGAGCAGTACTTC	CASSSGRGDRGSYEQYF
TRBV28	TRBD2	TRBJ2-7	TGTGCCAGCAGTTACGGGGGACTAGCGGCGGCGGCCGAGCAGTACTTC	CASSYGGLAAAAEQYF
TRBV2	.	TRBJ1-1	TGTGCCAGCCTCCTGGAGCCCAACACTGAAGCTTTCTTT	CASLLEPNTEAFF
TRBV6-1	TRBD2	TRBJ2-7	TGTGCCAGCAGTGAACGTACGGCGCGACTAGCGGGAGGGAACGAGCAGTACTTC	CASSERTARLAGGNEQYF
TRBV11-2	.	TRBJ1-5	TGTGCCAGCAGTATAAGGAGGGATCAGCCCCAGCATTTT	CASSIRRDQPQHF
TRBV18	.	TRBJ2-3	TGTGCCAGCTCACCGGCACCTACAAATACGCAGTATTTT	CASSPAPTNTQYF
TRBV14	.	TRBJ2-2	TGTGCCAGCAGCCAAGATTCCGTTCGACACTTGAACACCGGGGAGCTGTTTTTT	CASSQDSVRHLNTGELFF
TRBV30	TRBD2	TRBJ2-7	TGTGCCTGGGGTAGACTAGCGGGAGAGGGCGAGCAGTACTTC	CAWGRLAGEGEQYF
TRBV28	TRBD1	TRBJ2-7	TGTGCCATCGGGGACAGGGGTTACGAGCAGTACTTC	CAIGDRGYEQYF
TRBV4-1	TRBD1	TRBJ2-2	TGCGCCAGTCGGCCGACAGGGGCCGCGGGCACCGGGGAGCTGTTTTTT	CASRPTGAAGTGELFF
TRBV28	.	TRBJ1-5	TGTGCCAGCAGTTTAATAGTGGGGGTCCAGCCCCAGCATTTT	CASSLIVGVQPQHF
TRBV7-2	.	TRBJ1-1	TGTGCCAGCAGCCTGGGGGCGAACACTGAAGCTTTCTTT	CASSLGANTEAFF
TRBV25-1	TRBD2	TRBJ2-3	TGTGCCAGCAGTGGGACTAGCGGAACAGATACGCAGTATTTT	CASSGTSGTDTQYF
TRBV4-3	TRBD1	TRBJ2-5	TGCGCCAGCAGCCCCCCGAACAGGGGGCAAGAGACCCAGTACTTC	CASSPPNRGQETQYF
TRBV5-1	.	TRBJ1-1	TGCGCCAGCAGCTTCTCGGGGGACCGCACTGAAGCTTTCTTT	CASSFSGDRTEAFF
TRBV7-9	.	TRBJ2-1	TGTGCCAACAGCGGACGGACTCTCTACAATGAGCAGTTCTTC	CANSGRTLYNEQFF
TRBV18	.	TRBJ2-2	TGTGCCAGCTCACCAAACAGCGGGAACACCGGGGAGCTGTTTTTT	CASSPNSGNTGELFF
TRBV7-2	.	TRBJ2-1	TGTGCCAGCAGAGGGGTCGGCTGGGACTCCTACAATGAGCAGTTCTTC	CASRGVGWDSYNEQFF
TRBV5-4	.	TRBJ1-2	TGTGCCAGCAGCCCGCGGAACAGGGTCAATGCCGGCTACACCTTC	CASSPRNRVNAGYTF
TRBV13	TRBD1	TRBJ1-4	TGTGCCAGCAGCTTAGGCCGGGACAGGCGTAATGAAAAACTGTTTTTT	CASSLGRDRRNEKLFF
TRBV7-2	TRBD1	TRBJ1-5	TGTGCCAGCAGCTTATGGGACAGGGTAGGGCCCCAGCATTTT	CASSLWDRVGPQHF
TRBV7-9	.	TRBJ1-2	TGTGCCAGCAGCTTAGCATCGGGAAACTATGGCTACACCTTC	CASSLASGNYGYTF
TRBV2	TRBD2	TRBJ2-1	TGTGCCAGCGATCTAGCGGGCTACAATGAGCAGTTCTTC	CASDLAGYNEQFF
TRBV27	.	TRBJ2-3	TGTGCCAGCAGTTTAAGGTACAGGGAGGGGGGACTAAGGACAGATACGCAGTATTTT	CASSLRYREGGLRTDTQYF